These 9 T cell receptor beta chains were all obtained from the same sample, sequenced in a study of neurological immune-mediated disorders. From the 5' RACE reads, TCRdb called clonotypes with MiXCR, one entry per CDR3 protein. The repertoire includes about 39,000 distinct CDR3 sequences, roughly 6.9% of them detected once, and around 5% sits in the top ten. The sequenced sample consisted of CD4+ T cells from blood. These receptors came from a man over 45 in good health.

The table lists this clonotype with many counts. This chain joins TRBV5-1 and TRBJ2-4; TRBD2 matches at 12 bases. CDR1 is SGHRS and CDR2 is YFSETQ in the germline V gene. This CDR3 is 17 amino acids long. J lost 7 bases, V lost 4 bases, and 12 bases had no gene match. CDR3 nucleotides: TGCGCCAGCAGCCCGGGACTAGCGGGCCCCTCTAGGAACATTCAGTACTTC. Encoded protein: CASSPGLAGPSRNIQYF.

The chain uses TRBV15 and TRBJ1-4; TRBD1 is a possible D gene (6 bases). Trimming left V 0 bases short and J 1 base short, with 6 bases between. This CDR3 has 15 amino acids. The germline CDR1 and CDR2 sequences are LNHNV and YYDKDF (reference sequence). The DNA of the CDR3 is TGTGCCACCAGCAGAGACAGGGGAACTAATGAAAAACTGTTTTTT. It codes for CATSRDRGTNEKLFF. The variable domain in full, with the rest retrieved from reference TRBV15 and TRBJ1-4, is DAMVIQNPRYQVTQFGKPVTLSCSQTLNHNVMYWYQQKSSQAPKLLFHYYDKDFNNEADTPDNFQSRRPNTSFCFLDIRSPGLGDTAMYLCATSRDRGTNEKLFFGSGTQLSVL.

This clonotype showed up many times. The chain couples TRBV29-1 to TRBJ2-3; 9 nucleotides agree with TRBD2. The ends lost 6 bases at V and 2 bases at J; junction bases unmatched: 9. Germline V lookup: CDR1 SQVTM, CDR2 ANQGSEA. The CDR3 loop spans 15 amino acids. In DNA, the CDR3 is TGCAGCGTGGGGCCGCGACTAGCGGACACAGATACGCAGTATTTT. It yields the protein CSVGPRLADTDTQYF.

This clonotype was counted many times. The rearrangement links TRBV2 to TRBJ2-2, with D perhaps assigned TRBD1 or TRBD2 (5 bases each). The CDR3 runs 16 residues. CDR1 and CDR2 (germline): SNHLY, FYNNEI. Trimming removed 8 bases at V and 6 bases at J, with 22 bases between. CDR3 coding DNA: TGTGCCAGCCGAGCCACACCGTGGCGAGGGGCCGGGGAGCTGTTTTTT. Protein: CASRATPWRGAGELFF.

This clonotype has ten or more counts. The rearrangement links TRBV15 to TRBJ2-1; 10 positions agree with TRBD2. The CDR3 spans 15 residues. The germline CDR1 and CDR2 sequences are LNHNV and YYDKDF (reference sequence). Trimming cost V 5 bases and J 1 base; bases outside gene matches: 2. The chain's CDR3 is CATSRTSGSYNEQFF. CDR3 in DNA: TGTGCCACCAGCCGGACTAGCGGATCCTACAATGAGCAGTTCTTC.

This clonotype was counted ten times or more. This chain links TRBV5-1 with TRBJ2-3, with 11 bases fitting TRBD2. Germline values: CDR1 SGHRS, CDR2 YFSETQ. This CDR3 contains 15 residues. With V trimmed by 4 bases and J by 3 bases, 4 bases remained unmatched. The CDR3 DNA is TGCGCCAGCAGCACGGGACTAGCGGAAACAGATACGCAGTATTTT. It specifies CASSTGLAETDTQYF.

This chain links TRBV28 with TRBJ2-1, with TRBD2 identical over 11 bases. Germline CDR1 reads MDHEN; CDR2 reads SYDVKM. This CDR3 comprises 17 residues. V lost 2 bases and J lost 2; bases outside the gene matches: 5. The CDR3 protein is CASSLIGTSGAYNEQFF. In DNA form, the CDR3 reads TGTGCCAGCAGTTTAATTGGGACTAGCGGAGCCTACAATGAGCAGTTCTTC.

There are a few counts of this clonotype. The chain employs TRBV18 and TRBJ2-7, with D unclear. Trimming stripped 2 bases from V and 6 bases from J, with 5 bases between. Germline V gives CDR1 KGHSH, CDR2 LQKENI. The CDR3 consists of 11 residues. The CDR3 loop reads CASSPSGEQYF. As DNA, the CDR3 is TGTGCCAGCTCACCATCTGGCGAGCAGTACTTC. Full variable domain (rest looked up from reference TRBV18 and TRBJ2-7): NAGVMQNPRHLVRRRGQEARLRCSPMKGHSHVYWYRQLPEEGLKFMVYLQKENIIDESGMPKERFSAEFPKEGPSILRIQQVVRGDSAAYFCASSPSGEQYFGPGTRLTVT.

This clonotype was seen repeatedly, ten times or more. This chain links TRBV4-3 with TRBJ2-5, with D possibly matching TRBD1 (5 bases). Germline CDR1 and CDR2: LGHNA and YSLEER. V was trimmed by 3 bases and J by 5 bases, leaving 13 bases between them. CDR3 size: 14 residues. Here the CDR3 DNA reads TGCGCCAGCAGCCAGGGGCGGTCGCAGGAGACCCAGTACTTC. Translated: CASSQGRSQETQYF.